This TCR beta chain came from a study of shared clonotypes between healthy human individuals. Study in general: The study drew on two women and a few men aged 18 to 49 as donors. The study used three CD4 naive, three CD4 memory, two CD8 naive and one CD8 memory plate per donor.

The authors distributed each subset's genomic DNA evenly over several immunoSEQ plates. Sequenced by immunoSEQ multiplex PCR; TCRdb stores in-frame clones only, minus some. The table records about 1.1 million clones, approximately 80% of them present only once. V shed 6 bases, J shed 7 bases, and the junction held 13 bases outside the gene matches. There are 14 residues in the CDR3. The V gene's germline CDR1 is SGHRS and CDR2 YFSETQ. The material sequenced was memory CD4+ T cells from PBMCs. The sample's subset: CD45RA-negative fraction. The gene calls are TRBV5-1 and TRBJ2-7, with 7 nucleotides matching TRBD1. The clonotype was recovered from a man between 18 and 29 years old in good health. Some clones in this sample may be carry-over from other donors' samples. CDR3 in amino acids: CASTLQGPEGEQYF. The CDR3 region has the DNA TGCGCCAGCACATTACAGGGGCCTGAAGGAGAGCAGTACTTC.